This T cell receptor beta chain appears in the sequencing data of a study of blood T cell repertoires in COVID-19. Study-wide context: Samples came from the United States, Italy and Spain, spanning acute and convalescent COVID-19. T cells, B-cell-depleted T cells, or PBMCs supplied cDNA or gDNA.

Germline values: CDR1 ENHRY, CDR2 SYGVKD. The CDR3 length is 15 residues. J lost 4 bases, V lost 4 bases, and 8 bases had no gene match. Those enrolled in Seattle joined during active infection and were followed longitudinally afterward. In the original processing: Reference gene primers were amplified, and this amplification served to estimate nucleated cell counts. Here immunoSEQ multiplex PCR was the method, and the copy in TCRdb shows in-frame clones only, minus some. V and J calls and clone size are copied from that table; D and trimming were computed from the DNA. The data contain about 87,000 clones, approximately 85% of them seen just once; the ten biggest clones take up approximately 2.8%.

The specimen sequenced was peripheral blood. This clonotype originated in a woman at least 80 years old with COVID-19, enrolled during active disease. This chain uses TRBV10-3 with TRBJ2-5, with 8 nucleotides matching TRBD1. CDR3 sequence reads: CAISAMKTGGETQYF. CDR3 DNA sequence: TGTGCCATCAGTGCTATGAAAACAGGGGGAGAGACCCAGTACTTC.